Listed below are T cell receptor beta chains from one sample, sequenced in a study of cytomegalovirus exposure and HLA in healthy donors. The data were produced by immunoSEQ multiplex PCR, yet TCRdb's version contains in-frame clones alone and is incomplete. This sample yields over 200,000 clones, of which over 80% are seen a single time; roughly an eighth belongs to the top ten. The sequenced sample was PBMCs. The receptors shown here come from a woman in her twenties or thirties in good health and CMV-seropositive. The CDR3 runs from the conserved cysteine through the conserved F or W. The D gene is left open where the match is weak.

d_call: .; v_call: TRBV30; cdr3_aa: CAWSDPGETQYF
d_call: .; v_call: TRBV30; cdr3_aa: CAWRQGETQYF
d_call: .; v_call: TRBV14; cdr3_aa: CASSKGPPESGNTIYF
d_call: .; v_call: TRBV5-6; cdr3_aa: CASSLAATNEKLFF
d_call: .; v_call: TRBV30; cdr3_aa: CAWSWTEAFF
d_call: TRBD1; v_call: TRBV5-4; cdr3_aa: CASSLSPRGNSFEQFF
d_call: .; v_call: TRBV15; cdr3_aa: CATSLGRGGNQPQHF
d_call: TRBD2; v_call: TRBV28; cdr3_aa: CASSLYVGGERAFF
d_call: .; v_call: TRBV5-5; cdr3_aa: CASSLEAGSSYEQYF
d_call: TRBD2; v_call: TRBV19; cdr3_aa: CASNTKRRTSANTGELFF
d_call: TRBD2; v_call: TRBV6-5; cdr3_aa: CASRAGTSGSEQYF
d_call: TRBD2; v_call: TRBV29-1; cdr3_aa: CSVGGGRRYEQYF
d_call: .; v_call: TRBV30; cdr3_aa: CAWSGAFQETQYF
d_call: TRBD2; v_call: TRBV30; cdr3_aa: CAWIEAGLTSTDTQYF
d_call: .; v_call: TRBV9; cdr3_aa: CASSAFGQINTEAFF
d_call: .; v_call: TRBV11-2; cdr3_aa: CASSFGGADQPQHF
d_call: .; v_call: TRBV19; cdr3_aa: CASSLATVYGYTF
d_call: TRBD1; v_call: TRBV11-2; cdr3_aa: CASSPDRGQYEQYF
d_call: TRBD1; v_call: TRBV10-3; cdr3_aa: CATGDRAQGTGELFF
d_call: .; v_call: TRBV6-5; cdr3_aa: CASSYSAASSYEQYF
d_call: .; v_call: TRBV27; cdr3_aa: CASRQTPGAYNEQFF
d_call: TRBD1; v_call: TRBV5-1; cdr3_aa: CASRQTGDHEQYF
d_call: .; v_call: TRBV6-1; cdr3_aa: CASSIQGGSYNEQFF
d_call: .; v_call: TRBV7-9; cdr3_aa: CASSKAGRYYEQYF
d_call: .; v_call: TRBV27; cdr3_aa: CASRRDRTNEKLFF
d_call: TRBD2; v_call: TRBV27; cdr3_aa: CASNTSGRAHYNEQFF
d_call: .; v_call: TRBV11-3; cdr3_aa: CASSLAGGAYNEQFF
d_call: TRBD1; v_call: TRBV9; cdr3_aa: CASSQGIRDREYF
d_call: .; v_call: TRBV11-2; cdr3_aa: CASSFDSVYNRRNTIYF
d_call: .; v_call: TRBV10-3; cdr3_aa: CAISDGQVELRFF
d_call: .; v_call: TRBV28; cdr3_aa: CASSPTGRGDGYTF
d_call: .; v_call: TRBV30; cdr3_aa: CAWPSNHNIGNEQYF
d_call: .; v_call: TRBV4-2; cdr3_aa: CASSQEQEQPQHF
d_call: TRBD1; v_call: TRBV13; cdr3_aa: CASRFMYVGQGGYGYTF
d_call: TRBD2; v_call: TRBV6-1; cdr3_aa: CASSEYKREGLTGYNEQFF
d_call: .; v_call: TRBV20-1; cdr3_aa: CSARVGYGYTF
d_call: TRBD1; v_call: TRBV30; cdr3_aa: CASGQSNTEAFF
d_call: TRBD1; v_call: TRBV13; cdr3_aa: CASSSFRDRVSGYTF
d_call: TRBD1; v_call: TRBV7-3; cdr3_aa: CASSLRQGAQDIQYF
d_call: .; v_call: TRBV7-3; cdr3_aa: CASSLGDSPYNEQFF
d_call: TRBD1; v_call: TRBV29-1; cdr3_aa: CSVAPTPDRARGGYGYTF
d_call: TRBD2; v_call: TRBV9; cdr3_aa: CASSVEEASGSSYNEQFF
d_call: .; v_call: TRBV7-6; cdr3_aa: CASSLKTEGEQYF
d_call: .; v_call: TRBV10-3; cdr3_aa: CAISESGPWVEAFF
d_call: .; v_call: TRBV4-3; cdr3_aa: CASSQEIYGQVQYF
d_call: TRBD2; v_call: TRBV7-9; cdr3_aa: CASSLVRGSSYEQYF
d_call: .; v_call: TRBV9; cdr3_aa: CASSDYNREASYGYTF
d_call: TRBD2; v_call: TRBV6-1; cdr3_aa: CASSDVAGGKLETQYF
d_call: .; v_call: TRBV4-3; cdr3_aa: CASSQSSGFGSSYEQYF
d_call: .; v_call: TRBV7-3; cdr3_aa: CASARTAGTDTQYF
d_call: .; v_call: TRBV29-1; cdr3_aa: CSVDRGSSYNEQFF
d_call: TRBD1; v_call: TRBV30; cdr3_aa: CAWSINRGEKLFF
d_call: .; v_call: TRBV6-5; cdr3_aa: CASSGGAPGETQYF
d_call: .; v_call: TRBV4-2; cdr3_aa: CASSQEAGIGAYTF
d_call: .; v_call: TRBV5-1; cdr3_aa: CASSGDLGLDYGYTF